The present T cell receptor beta chain was sequenced within a study of T cell clones after liver transplantation. Study at large: Samples came from ITN030ST, which attempted immunosuppression withdrawal within 2 years of liver transplantation. Samples came pre-transplant, pre-randomization before withdrawal, and post-randomization after withdrawal ended. Tolerance: complete withdrawal held at least one year, liver enzymes staying within twice normal.

This CDR3 is 15 amino acids long. The V gene lost 4 bases and the J gene lost 5 bases, with 15 bases spanning the gap. CDR1 is SGHRS and CDR2 is YFSETQ in the germline V gene. Here immunoSEQ multiplex PCR was the method, and the copy in TCRdb shows in-frame clones only, minus some. The sample includes around 110,000 clones, 75% to 95% of them seen just once. The rearrangement joins TRBV5-1 to TRBJ2-2; D may be TRBD1 or TRBD2 (5 bases each). The clonotype comes from a human patient who received a liver transplant. Some T cells here may be from the graft donor. Here the sequenced sample was CD4+ T cells from blood, taken 12 months after liver transplant. The CDR3 region is CASSLGTGRTGELFF. The CDR3 DNA reads as TGCGCCAGCAGCCTAGGGACCGGGCGAACCGGGGAGCTGTTTTTT.